The T cell receptor beta chain described here comes from a study of blood T cell repertoires in COVID-19. V was shortened by 5 bases and J by 2 bases, with 9 bases between the two germline ends. This CDR3 spans 13 amino acids. From germline, CDR1 is KGHSH and CDR2 LQKENI. This clone has just one count. Some clones are missing from TCRdb's copy, which holds only in-frame ones; the method was immunoSEQ multiplex PCR. The sample lists roughly 110,000 clones, about three quarters occurring once. Sequencing was done on a sample of peripheral blood. The chain couples TRBV18 to TRBJ2-5; tentatively, D is TRBD2 (6 bases). This TCR was sampled from a man aged 70-80 years with acute or convalescent COVID-19. CDR3 bases: TGTGCCAGCTCAGACGGGGGTCAAGAGACCCAGTACTTC. Translation gives CASSDGGQETQYF.